The TCR beta chain under discussion was sequenced for a study of cytomegalovirus exposure and HLA in healthy donors. Study-wide results and limits: Later, an analysis found that TCR clusters from the first cohort tended to co-occur in the roughly 110 validation repertoires. Specificity of a few CMV-associated chains for CMV antigens was verified in vitro. Using the classifier, cytomegalovirus status was reportedly diagnosed with high specificity and sensitivity.

The protocol was immunoSEQ multiplex PCR, while the TCRdb copy is restricted to in-frame clones and leaves out a portion. This sample has around 150,000 clones, with 85% to 90% found just once. For this clone: Its matching antigen is unknown.

This TCR derives from a woman aged 18-30 years in good health and CMV-seropositive. The material sequenced was PBMCs.

CDR3 sequence reads: CASARDRAMNQPQHF. The CDR3 region has the DNA TGTGCCAGTGCCCGGGACAGGGCAATGAATCAGCCCCAGCATTTT. The V gene is TRBV19, the J gene TRBJ1-5; 9 bases line up with TRBD1. CDR3 length equals 15 residues. Trimming cost V 8 bases and J 4 bases; bases outside gene matches: 9. Germline V gene sequence: CDR1 LNHDA, CDR2 SQIVND (reference sequence).